Following are 17 T cell receptor beta chains from one sample sequenced in a study of Ad26.COV2.S vaccination and SARS-CoV-2 variants. As to treatment: around 19 received Ad26.COV2.S at low or high dose, single or two shots; 5 received placebo; per-sample allocation not given. Specimens were obtained on day 63 following the first vaccine or placebo injection. Repertoires were generated with immunoSEQ multiplex PCR, while TCRdb's copy carries only in-frame clones and drops some. Among about 350,000 clones listed, approximately 84% were seen once. The sequences come from peripheral blood, collected in a trial of Ad26.COV2.S vaccine versus placebo. The receptors shown here come from a person between 18 and 59 years old who received the Ad26.COV2.S COVID-19 vaccine or a placebo.

The chain combines TRBV6-6 with TRBJ2-7, with D perhaps matching TRBD1 (5 bases). V dropped 7 bases and J dropped 4 bases, with 11 bases sitting between them. This CDR3 is 12 amino acids long. CDR1 is MNHNY and CDR2 is SVGAGI in the germline V gene (reference sequence). This CDR3 is CASTDDSYEQYF. The CDR3 nucleotides are TGTGCCAGCACTGATGACAGTTACGAGCAGTACTTC.

In its sample, this clone was seen a few times. The V call is TRBV6-2 or TRBV6-3, the J call TRBJ1-1; 11 bases line up with TRBD1. V was clipped by 4 bases and J by 0 bases; unmatched bases: 4. This CDR3 has 16 amino acids. Germline V gene sequence: CDR1 MNHEY, CDR2 SVGEGT. The CDR3 coding sequence is TGTGCCAGCAGTTGGCGGACAGGGGGCATGAACACTGAAGCTTTCTTT. As protein: CASSWRTGGMNTEAFF.

The V call is TRBV30, the J call TRBJ1-1; a weak D match, TRBD1 (5 bases). The CDR3 length is 13 residues. Germline CDR1 and CDR2: GTSNPN and SVGIG (reference sequence). Trimming took 0 bases from V and 4 from J, leaving 9 bases between them. The CDR3 sequence is CAWSVFGGTEAFF. The CDR3 nucleotides are TGTGCCTGGAGTGTATTTGGGGGCACTGAAGCTTTCTTT.

This clone was found a few times. The V call is TRBV6-1, the J call TRBJ1-1; no firm D call. CDR3 length equals 14 residues. Germline-derived CDR1 and CDR2 are MNHNS and SASEGT. V was cut by 0 bases and J by 11 bases, with 16 bases left in between. The CDR3 protein is CASSEARGGNLAFF. The CDR3 DNA is TGTGCCAGCAGTGAAGCGCGAGGAGGAAACTTGGCTTTCTTT.

The chain joins TRBV7-2 to TRBJ2-5; the D is unclear. This CDR3 is built from 15 residues. The V end lost 0 bases, the J end lost 1 base, and 9 bases lay between the germline ends. Per germline, CDR1 SGHTA and CDR2 FQGNSA. The CDR3 loop is CASSLALGVQETQYF. The CDR3 DNA reads as TGTGCCAGCAGCTTAGCGCTCGGTGTCCAAGAGACCCAGTACTTC.

This chain uses TRBV7-2 with TRBJ1-5, with 8 bases fitting TRBD1. Germline trimming cut 5 bases from V and 6 bases from J; bases unmatched to any gene: 9. This CDR3 has 15 amino acids. The germline V gene has CDR1 SGHTA and CDR2 FQGNSA. The CDR3 nucleotides are TGTGCCAGCAGCACCCGACAGGGGAATACTCAGCCCCAGCATTTT. This translates into CASSTRQGNTQPQHF.

CDR3 loop: CSAVRSSGNTIYF. As DNA, the CDR3 is TGCAGCGCTGTCCGGAGCTCTGGAAACACCATATATTTT. The V call is TRBV29-1, the J call TRBJ1-3; D not resolved. The CDR3 loop spans 13 amino acids. Deletions cut 7 bases from V and 0 bases from J, with 10 bases between. Germline values: CDR1 SQVTM, CDR2 ANQGSEA. Full variable domain (outside the CDR3, taken from reference TRBV29-1 and TRBJ1-3): SAVISQKPSRDICQRGTSLTIQCQVDSQVTMMFWYRQQPGQSLTLIATANQGSEATYESGFVIDKFPISRPNLTFSTLTVSNMSPEDSSIYLCSAVRSSGNTIYFGEGSWLTVV.

The J gene is TRBJ1-1, the V gene TRBV27; D uncertain. Trimming cost V 0 bases and J 6 bases, with 11 bases left between them. Germline CDR1 and CDR2: MNHEY and SMNVEV (reference sequence). The CDR3 is 14 amino acids. The CDR3 sequence is CASSLSIGRAEAFF. The CDR3 DNA sequence: TGTGCCAGCAGTTTATCGATAGGGCGGGCTGAAGCTTTCTTT.

V and J are TRBV4-3 and TRBJ1-1; D might be TRBD1 (5 bases). V lost 6 bases and J lost 1, with 9 bases in between. The CDR3 extends over 13 amino acids. Germline CDR1 reads LGHNA; CDR2 reads YSLEER. The CDR3 DNA reads as TGCGCCAGCAGATCGGGGGGGAACACTGAAGCTTTCTTT. It codes for CASRSGGNTEAFF.

This clone was seen a few times. The J gene is TRBJ1-2, the V gene TRBV29-1, with 8 bases that match TRBD1. The germline CDR1 and CDR2 sequences are SQVTM and ANQGSEA. The CDR3 loop spans 17 amino acids. V gave up 0 bases and J gave up 6 bases; unmatched junction bases: 15. CDR3 nucleotides: TGCAGCGTTGAAGATCCCCTTAGGGGGACAGGCCGAAATGGCTACACCTTC. Residues: CSVEDPLRGTGRNGYTF. The full variable domain, rest sourced from reference TRBV29-1 and TRBJ1-2, is SAVISQKPSRDICQRGTSLTIQCQVDSQVTMMFWYRQQPGQSLTLIATANQGSEATYESGFVIDKFPISRPNLTFSTLTVSNMSPEDSSIYLCSVEDPLRGTGRNGYTFGSGTRLTVV.

This chain joins TRBV11-2 and TRBJ2-7; D gene uncertain. Germline V gene data show CDR1 as SGHAT and CDR2 as FQNNGV. The CDR3 is 15 amino acids. V lost 5 bases and J 0 bases, leaving 14 bases between the germline ends. The CDR3 DNA is TGTGCCAGCAGCCAAGGCCGGATTTCCTCCTACGAGCAGTACTTC. Amino acids: CASSQGRISSYEQYF.

J is TRBJ2-3 and V is TRBV3-1 (or the pseudogene TRBV3-2); 7 nucleotides align to TRBD1. V lost 1 base to trimming and J lost 3 bases; unmatched junction nucleotides: 16. Germline values: CDR1 LGHDT, CDR2 YNNKEL (reference sequence). The CDR3 loop spans 19 amino acids. The CDR3 region is CASSQVNPPRQGFTDTQYF. The CDR3 region has the DNA TGTGCCAGCAGCCAAGTAAATCCCCCGAGACAGGGTTTTACAGATACGCAGTATTTT.

This chain links TRBV4-3 with TRBJ1-4; the D gene is possibly TRBD1 (5 bases). Germline loops: CDR1 LGHNA, CDR2 YSLEER. Between the trimmed V and J ends, which lost 0 bases and 10 bases, there was a span of 9 bases. CDR3 length: 13 residues. The CDR3 loop reads CASSQERGVKLFF. The CDR3 DNA reads as TGCGCCAGCAGCCAAGAGAGAGGGGTAAAACTGTTTTTT.

The chain recombines TRBV18 with TRBJ2-5; D may be TRBD1 (6 bases). V gave up 5 bases and J gave up 0 bases, with 10 bases separating them. Germline CDR1 is KGHSH and CDR2 is LQKENI. The CDR3 consists of 14 residues. The chain's CDR3 is CASSLQGYQETQYF. As DNA, the CDR3 is TGTGCCAGCTCATTACAGGGATACCAAGAGACCCAGTACTTC.

The gene calls are TRBV7-8 and TRBJ2-7, with D uncertain. V was shortened by 6 bases and J by 0 bases, with 9 bases between the two germline ends. CDR1 is SGHVS, CDR2 FQNEAQ, per germline. CDR3 size: 13 residues. CDR3 DNA sequence: TGTGCCAGCAGTCTGGCGAGCTCCTACGAGCAGTACTTC. Its translation: CASSLASSYEQYF. Looking up the rest from reference TRBV7-8 and TRBJ2-7 gives the full variable domain: GAGVSQSPRYKVAKRGQDVALRCDPISGHVSLFWYQQALGQGPEFLTYFQNEAQLDKSGLPSDRFFAERPEGSVSTLKIQRTQQEDSAVYLCASSLASSYEQYFGPGTRLTVT.

The gene calls are TRBV4-3 and TRBJ1-1; D remains ambiguous. The germline V and J ends were trimmed by 0 bases and 1 base, with 9 bases remaining between them. Germline V gene lookup returns CDR1 LGHNA and CDR2 YSLEER. This CDR3 comprises 15 residues. The CDR3 here is CASSQDRRPNTEAFF. The CDR3, as DNA: TGCGCCAGCAGCCAAGATCGGCGGCCGAACACTGAAGCTTTCTTT.

This clone has ten or more counts. The chain uses TRBV18 and TRBJ2-2; the D is unclear. Germline CDR1 is KGHSH and CDR2 is LQKENI. Trimming left V 0 bases short and J 10 bases short, with 6 bases between. The CDR3 totals 12 residues. The CDR3 is CASSPPSLELFF. CDR3 sequence (DNA): TGTGCCAGCTCACCACCGAGCCTGGAGCTGTTTTTT.